Shown below are 16 T cell receptor beta chains from a single sample sequenced in a study of T cells in localized non-small cell lung cancer. The protocol was immunoSEQ multiplex PCR, while the TCRdb copy is restricted to in-frame clones and leaves out a portion. The sample has 1,500 to 2,000 clones, less than 25% seen once. The starting material was normal lung tissue next to the tumor, obtained before any cancer treatment. The receptors were sampled from a male donor older than 55 with stage II lung adenocarcinoma.

The gene calls are TRBV13 and TRBJ1-3; D ambiguous. The CDR3 contains 15 residues. V gave up 0 bases and J gave up 3 bases, with 9 bases separating them. Germline V CDR1 and CDR2: PRHDT, FYEKMQ (reference sequence). The CDR3: CASSLGQLIGNTIYF. The CDR3 nucleotides read TGTGCCAGCAGCTTAGGACAGTTGATTGGAAACACCATATATTTT.

This chain connects TRBV18 to TRBJ1-3; D is uncertain. CDR1 KGHSH and CDR2 LQKENI come from the germline V gene. V lost 2 bases, J lost 7 bases, and 15 bases lay in between. This CDR3 has 15 amino acids. The CDR3 loop reads CASSPASRRGNTIYF. The CDR3, as DNA: TGTGCCAGCTCACCAGCTTCTCGCCGCGGCAACACCATATATTTT.

This clone has only a few counts. CDR3 coding DNA: TGTGCCAGCAGCCCCCGCCCGGGACTACTCTACGAGCAGTACTTC. Amino acids: CASSPRPGLLYEQYF. J is TRBJ2-7 and V is TRBV11-3, with TRBD2 identical over 7 bases. V trimming: 5 bases; J trimming: 3 bases; junction bases outside the gene matches: 10. Germline V gene data show CDR1 as SGHNT and CDR2 as YENEEA. The CDR3 is 15 amino acids.

This clone was seen only a few times. J is TRBJ2-3 and V is TRBV11-3; a weak D match, TRBD1 (5 bases). The length of the CDR3 is 14 residues. Trimming stripped 5 bases from V and 6 bases from J, with 15 bases between. The germline gives CDR1 SGHNT, CDR2 YENEEA. The CDR3 DNA sequence: TGTGCCAGCAGCCGTCAGGCGAACAGGGATACGCAGTATTTT. Residues: CASSRQANRDTQYF.

This clone is labeled large. V is TRBV6-8 and J is TRBJ2-3; possible D gene TRBD2, 6 bases. Trimming stripped 5 bases from V and 1 base from J, with 13 bases between. CDR3 length: 15 residues. Per the germline V gene, CDR1 is MNHGY and CDR2 is SAAAGT. The CDR3, as DNA: TGTGCCAGCAGTGATCAAGCGGGTGGCACAGATACGCAGTATTTT. Its translation is CASSDQAGGTDTQYF.

The chain links TRBV6-8 to TRBJ2-2; D possibly corresponds to TRBD1 (6 bases). Germline CDR1 is MNHGY and CDR2 is SAAAGT. The length of the CDR3 is 13 residues. The germline V and J ends were trimmed by 11 bases and 1 base, with 11 bases remaining between them. The CDR3: CASKTGNTGELFF. The CDR3 region has the DNA TGTGCCTCAAAGACAGGGAACACCGGGGAGCTGTTTTTT.

The J gene is TRBJ1-4, the V gene TRBV19; D perhaps matches TRBD1 (6 bases). This CDR3 has 15 residues. Germline values: CDR1 LNHDA, CDR2 SQIVND (reference sequence). V gave up 4 bases and J gave up 5 bases, with 14 bases separating them. CDR3 region: CASSNRRGMNEKLFF. Written as DNA, the CDR3 is TGTGCCAGTAGTAATCGAAGGGGGATGAATGAAAAACTGTTTTTT. Full variable domain (remainder filled in from reference TRBV19 and TRBJ1-4): DGGITQSPKYLFRKEGQNVTLSCEQNLNHDAMYWYRQDPGQGLRLIYYSQIVNDFQKGDIAEGYSVSREKKESFPLTVTSAQKNPTAFYLCASSNRRGMNEKLFFGSGTQLSVL.

The rearrangement uses TRBV19 and TRBJ2-3; D gene ambiguous. V shed 1 base and J shed 0 bases, with 8 bases lying between them. This CDR3 region has 15 residues. CDR1 and CDR2 from the germline V gene are LNHDA and SQIVND (reference sequence). The chain's CDR3 is CASSIGVPSTDTQYF. For the CDR3, the DNA is TGTGCCAGTAGTATAGGTGTCCCTAGCACAGATACGCAGTATTTT.

CDR3 region: CATYGLAGHSYNEQFF. CDR3 coding DNA: TGTGCCACCTACGGACTAGCGGGCCACTCCTACAATGAGCAGTTCTTC. The chain carries TRBV6-8 and TRBJ2-1; 11 nucleotides match TRBD2. Per the germline V gene, CDR1 is MNHGY and CDR2 is SAAAGT. The CDR3 totals 16 residues. V was clipped by 10 bases and J by 0 bases; unmatched bases: 8.

The J gene is TRBJ1-5, the V gene TRBV19; the D gene is possibly TRBD1 (6 bases). Per the germline V gene, CDR1 is LNHDA and CDR2 is SQIVND (reference sequence). Trimming left V 7 bases short and J 0 bases short, with 10 bases between. CDR3 length: 14 amino acids. The DNA of the CDR3 is TGTGCCAGTACAGGGGAGACTAGCAATCAGCCCCAGCATTTT. Amino acid sequence: CASTGETSNQPQHF. The variable domain in full, with the rest retrieved from reference TRBV19 and TRBJ1-5, is DGGITQSPKYLFRKEGQNVTLSCEQNLNHDAMYWYRQDPGQGLRLIYYSQIVNDFQKGDIAEGYSVSREKKESFPLTVTSAQKNPTAFYLCASTGETSNQPQHFGDGTRLSIL.

The genes are TRBV11-3 and TRBJ2-4, with TRBD1 matching over 7 bases. This CDR3 is built from 19 residues. Germline assignment: CDR1 SGHNT and CDR2 YENEEA. Trimming cost V 4 bases and J 0 bases; bases outside gene matches: 15. The CDR3 loop reads CASSYRQGLRGLAKNIQYF. Here the CDR3 DNA reads TGTGCCAGCAGCTACCGACAGGGCTTGAGGGGGCTAGCCAAAAACATTCAGTACTTC.

The J gene is TRBJ2-1, the V gene TRBV28; D is undetermined. The CDR3 sequence is 16 residues long. Trimming took 7 bases from V and 5 from J, leaving 21 bases between them. Germline loops: CDR1 MDHEN, CDR2 SYDVKM. The CDR3 spells CASTPGRWIGDNEQFF. CDR3 in DNA: TGTGCCAGCACCCCGGGCAGGTGGATTGGGGACAATGAGCAGTTCTTC.

The chain couples TRBV9 to TRBJ2-7, with D tentatively TRBD2 (5 bases). This CDR3 is 14 amino acids long. V lost 0 bases and J 1 base, leaving 8 bases between the germline ends. Germline CDR1 reads SGDLS; CDR2 reads YYNGEE. The CDR3 DNA reads TGTGCCAGCAGCGTAGGGCAGCGGTCCTACGAGCAGTACTTC. This gives the protein CASSVGQRSYEQYF.

The rearrangement uses TRBV9 and TRBJ2-2; 8 nucleotides agree with TRBD1. Trimming at V came to 5 bases and at J to 5 bases, leaving 5 bases not matched to a gene. This CDR3 comprises 14 residues. Germline values: CDR1 SGDLS, CDR2 YYNGEE. CDR3 DNA: TGTGCCAGCAGTGCTGACAGGGGAACCGGGGAGCTGTTTTTT. Translating it yields CASSADRGTGELFF.

The V and J genes are TRBV6-8 and TRBJ1-2; 8 positions agree with TRBD1. Germline V lookup: CDR1 MNHGY, CDR2 SAAAGT. The CDR3 is 15 residues long. The trim removed 7 bases at V and 3 bases at J, leaving 10 bases unmatched. CDR3 residues: CASTGGGGQYYGYTF. The CDR3 bases are TGTGCCAGCACAGGGGGCGGCGGACAATACTATGGCTACACCTTC.

The rearrangement uses TRBV30 and TRBJ2-5, with 12 bases matching TRBD1. Unmatched junction bases numbered 2, after V lost 5 bases and J lost 4 bases. Germline V lookup: CDR1 GTSNPN, CDR2 SVGIG (reference sequence). The CDR3 runs 13 residues. The DNA of the CDR3 is TGTGCCTGGGGGACAGGGGGCCGAGAGACCCAGTACTTC. Translation: CAWGTGGRETQYF.